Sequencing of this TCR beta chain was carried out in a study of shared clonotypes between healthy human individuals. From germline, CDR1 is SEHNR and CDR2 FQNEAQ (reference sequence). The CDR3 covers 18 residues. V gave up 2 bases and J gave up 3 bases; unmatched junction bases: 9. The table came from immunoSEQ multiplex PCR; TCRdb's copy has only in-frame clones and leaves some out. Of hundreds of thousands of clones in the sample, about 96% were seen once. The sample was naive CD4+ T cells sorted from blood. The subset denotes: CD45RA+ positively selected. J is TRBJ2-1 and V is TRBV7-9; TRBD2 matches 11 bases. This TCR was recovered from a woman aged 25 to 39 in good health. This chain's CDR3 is CASSLKGALAGVYNEQFF. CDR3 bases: TGTGCCAGCAGCTTAAAAGGAGCACTAGCGGGAGTCTACAATGAGCAGTTCTTC.